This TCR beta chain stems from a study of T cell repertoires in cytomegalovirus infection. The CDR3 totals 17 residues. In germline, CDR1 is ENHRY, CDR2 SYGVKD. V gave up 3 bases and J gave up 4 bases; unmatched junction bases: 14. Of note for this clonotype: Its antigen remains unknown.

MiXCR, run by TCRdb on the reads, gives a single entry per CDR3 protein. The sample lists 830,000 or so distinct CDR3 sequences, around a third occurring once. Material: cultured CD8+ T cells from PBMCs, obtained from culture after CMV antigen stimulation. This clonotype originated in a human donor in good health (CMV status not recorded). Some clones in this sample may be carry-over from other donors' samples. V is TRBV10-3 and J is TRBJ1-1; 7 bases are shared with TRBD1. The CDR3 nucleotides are TGTGCCATCAGTGACCCCCCCGTAGACAGGGTGAGCACTGAAGCTTTCTTT. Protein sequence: CAISDPPVDRVSTEAFF.